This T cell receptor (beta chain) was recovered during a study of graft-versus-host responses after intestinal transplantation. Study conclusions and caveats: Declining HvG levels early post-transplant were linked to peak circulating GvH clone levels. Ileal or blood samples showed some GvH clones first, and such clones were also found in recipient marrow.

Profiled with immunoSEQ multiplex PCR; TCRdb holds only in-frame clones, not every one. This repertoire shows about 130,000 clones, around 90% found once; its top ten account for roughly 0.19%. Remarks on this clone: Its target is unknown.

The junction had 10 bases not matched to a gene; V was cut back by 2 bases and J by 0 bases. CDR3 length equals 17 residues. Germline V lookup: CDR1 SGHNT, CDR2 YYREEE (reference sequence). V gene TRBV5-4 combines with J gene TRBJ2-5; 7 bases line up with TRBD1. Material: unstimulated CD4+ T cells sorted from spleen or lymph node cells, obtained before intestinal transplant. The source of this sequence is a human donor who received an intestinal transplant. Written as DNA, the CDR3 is TGTGCCAGCAGCTTATATCCCGGGACAGAGTACCAAGAGACCCAGTACTTC. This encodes CASSLYPGTEYQETQYF. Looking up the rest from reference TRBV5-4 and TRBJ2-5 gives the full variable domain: ETGVTQSPTHLIKTRGQQVTLRCSSQSGHNTVSWYQQALGQGPQFIFQYYREEENGRGNFPPRFSGLQFPNYSSELNVNALELDDSALYLCASSLYPGTEYQETQYFGPGTRLLVL.